This record covers a single TCR beta chain. This sample was taken from a study of early T cells in non-severe SARS-CoV-2 infection. About the research overall: The study sequenced bulk RNA from unsorted whole blood, with chains unpaired.

TCRdb passed the 5' RACE reads through MiXCR, listing each CDR3 protein once. The table lists about 70,000 distinct CDR3 sequences, about 14% of them singletons. Sample: whole blood, taken at baseline. The TCR sequence derives from an adult who was a healthcare worker with PCR-confirmed SARS-CoV-2 infection or an uninfected control (not recorded which).

CDR3 region: CASSSSSGRAGIHNEQFF. The CDR3 DNA sequence: TGCGCCAGCAGCTCCTCTAGCGGGAGGGCCGGGATCCACAATGAGCAGTTCTTC. The gene calls are TRBV5-1 and TRBJ2-1, with 12 bases aligning to TRBD2. The CDR3 spans 18 residues. Trimming at V came to 3 bases and at J to 5 bases, leaving 12 bases not matched to a gene. CDR1 and CDR2 from the germline V gene are SGHRS and YFSETQ.